Presented here are 13 T cell receptor beta chains from one specimen sequenced in a study of T cell repertoires in cytomegalovirus infection. TCRdb re-called the reads with MiXCR, one entry per CDR3 protein. The data hold over 300,000 distinct CDR3 sequences, with roughly 15% observed a single time. The source material was PBMCs. Receptor source: a human donor in good health (CMV status not recorded). Some clones in this sample may be carry-over from other donors' samples.

This clonotype was counted between two and nine times. V is TRBV2 and J is TRBJ1-2; no clear D gene. Germline V CDR1 and CDR2: SNHLY, FYNNEI. The CDR3 has 11 residues. With 6 bases removed from V and 4 bases from J, the gap between germline ends came to 6 bases. The CDR3: CASRRFYGYTF. In DNA, the CDR3 is TGTGCCAGCAGGAGGTTCTATGGCTACACCTTC.

The sample holds a few counts of this clonotype. The chain employs TRBV20-1 and TRBJ2-5; TRBD2 agrees at 8 bases. CDR1 and CDR2 from the germline V gene are DFQATT and SNEGSKA (reference sequence). The junction had 10 bases not matched to a gene; V was cut back by 4 bases and J by 3 bases. The CDR3 has 15 residues. CDR3: CSATNLAGYEETQYF. The DNA for the CDR3 is TGCAGTGCTACTAACCTAGCGGGTTATGAAGAGACCCAGTACTTC.

This sequence joins TRBV2 and TRBJ1-4, with D possibly TRBD1 on 5 matching bases. V lost 2 bases to trimming and J lost 4 bases, with 11 bases between them. The V gene's germline CDR1 is SNHLY and CDR2 FYNNEI. CDR3 length equals 15 residues. CDR3 protein: CASSELGGSNEKLFF. In DNA, the CDR3 is TGTGCCAGCAGTGAACTGGGGGGTAGTAATGAAAAACTGTTTTTT.

This clonotype was counted a few times. The chain uses TRBV7-9 and TRBJ1-2, with D uncertain. Trimming removed 8 bases from V and 0 bases from J, with 13 bases in between. Germline V gives CDR1 SEHNR, CDR2 FQNEAQ (reference sequence). This CDR3 comprises 14 residues. The CDR3 here is CASAQGRTNYGYTF. CDR3 DNA sequence: TGTGCCAGCGCGCAAGGGCGAACTAACTATGGCTACACCTTC.

This clonotype was observed a handful of times. This chain uses TRBV24-1 with TRBJ2-1, with D perhaps TRBD2 (6 bases). With 3 bases removed from V and 3 bases from J, the gap between germline ends came to 8 bases. The CDR3 sequence is 14 residues long. Looked up from germline, CDR1 is KGHDR and CDR2 is SFDVKD. The CDR3 region has the DNA TGTGCCACCAGTGATCCCGGGAGCTACAATGAGCAGTTCTTC. This translates into CATSDPGSYNEQFF.

This clonotype was observed a few times. The J gene is TRBJ2-1, the V gene TRBV18, with 7 nucleotides matching TRBD1. J was trimmed by 4 bases and V by 3 bases; bases with no gene match: 12. The CDR3 is 17 amino acids. Germline CDR1 is KGHSH and CDR2 is LQKENI. The chain's CDR3 is CASSPRASTGIYNEQFF. DNA of the CDR3: TGTGCCAGCTCACCCCGGGCTTCGACAGGGATTTACAATGAGCAGTTCTTC.

This clonotype came up many times. V and J are TRBV7-2 and TRBJ2-7; 12 bases are shared with TRBD2. V shed 5 bases and J 2 bases; nucleotides not matched to a gene: 10. CDR1 is SGHTA and CDR2 is FQGNSA in the germline V gene. The CDR3 has 17 residues. The CDR3 region is CASSRTSTSGGTYEQYF. The CDR3, as DNA: TGTGCCAGCAGCCGAACATCGACTAGCGGGGGAACCTACGAGCAGTACTTC. Together with reference TRBV7-2 and TRBJ2-7, the CDR3 gives the full variable domain: GAGVSQSPSNKVTEKGKDVELRCDPISGHTALYWYRQSLGQGLEFLIYFQGNSAPDKSGLPSDRFSAERTGGSVSTLTIQRTQQEDSAVYLCASSRTSTSGGTYEQYFGPGTRLTVT.

In this sample, this clonotype turned up a few times. The rearrangement uses TRBV12-3 or TRBV12-4 and TRBJ2-6, with 10 bases identical to TRBD1. The CDR3 has 16 residues. J was trimmed by 1 base and V by 4 bases; bases with no gene match: 1. The CDR3 is CASSWTGGSGANVLTF. In DNA form, the CDR3 reads TGTGCCAGCAGTTGGACAGGGGGATCTGGGGCCAACGTCCTGACTTTC.

The table lists this clonotype with many counts. The CDR3: CASSRGGSGELFF. In DNA form, the CDR3 reads TGTGCCAGCAGCCGAGGAGGGTCCGGGGAGCTGTTTTTT. J is TRBJ2-2 and V is TRBV7-3; tentatively, D is TRBD2 (6 bases). Trimming left V 5 bases short and J 6 bases short, with 10 bases between. The CDR3 runs 13 residues. Per the germline V gene, CDR1 is SGHTA and CDR2 is FQGTGA.

This clonotype turned up a few times. This chain joins TRBV7-4 and TRBJ2-3; D might be TRBD2 (5 bases). The germline CDR1 and CDR2 sequences are SGHVT and SQSDAQ. The CDR3 spans 13 residues. V shed 11 bases and J shed 2 bases, with 14 bases lying between them. The CDR3 nucleotides read TGTGCCGGACCGCGGGCGGTCACAGATACGCAGTATTTT. As protein: CAGPRAVTDTQYF.

This clonotype was counted a few times. The limits of the CDR3 on the DNA are not certain, so only TCRdb's listed CDR3 is given. V and J are TRBV7-5 and TRBJ2-3; no DNA check was done on the table's D call, TRBD2. TRBV7-5 is annotated as a pseudogene. The CDR3 contains 20 residues when both ends are counted. The CDR3 reads CISVPEAFKRGGASTDTQYF.

The rearrangement uses TRBV28 and TRBJ2-5; 8 bases agree with TRBD1. The length of the CDR3 is 13 residues. With V trimmed by 8 bases and J by 1 base, 3 bases remained unmatched. Germline-derived CDR1 and CDR2 are MDHEN and SYDVKM. DNA for the CDR3: TGTGCCAGCCGGGACAGGTCCCAAGAGACCCAGTACTTC. This translates into CASRDRSQETQYF. Filled out from reference TRBV28 and TRBJ2-5, the complete variable domain reads DVKVTQSSRYLVKRTGEKVFLECVQDMDHENMFWYRQDPGLGLRLIYFSYDVKMKEKGDIPEGYSVSREKKERFSLILESASTNQTSMYLCASRDRSQETQYFGPGTRLLVL.

At least ten counts were recorded for this clonotype. V usage is TRBV7-2 and J usage is TRBJ2-3; the match to TRBD2 covers 10 bases. The germline V gene encodes CDR1 SGHTA and CDR2 FQGNSA. Trimming cost V 0 bases and J 5 bases; bases outside gene matches: 5. The CDR3 loop spans 16 amino acids. CDR3 sequence: CASSLANSGGIDTQYF. The CDR3 DNA sequence: TGTGCCAGCAGCTTAGCGAATAGCGGGGGGATAGATACGCAGTATTTT.